A single T cell receptor (beta chain) is shown here with its context. Its antigen is still unknown. The entry originates in a study of Ad26.COV2.S vaccination and SARS-CoV-2 variants. General study findings and limits: Recipients of either vaccine or placebo displayed similar breadth of non-spike TCRs. Analytic work on TCR breadth and depth might have understated the full extent of total T cell responses. Vaccine recipients showed a spike-specific TCR breadth that was higher than in placebo recipients.

The CDR3 contains 17 residues. In germline, CDR1 is SGHTA, CDR2 FQGNSA. The V gene end was trimmed by 3 bases and the J gene end by 5 bases; junction bases not matched to a gene: 15. Treatment described: roughly 18 received Ad26.COV2.S at low or high dose, single or two shots; about 5 received placebo; per-sample allocation not given. Sampling took place 63 days after the first vaccine or placebo injection. The individual, an adult aged 18-55 years, was a donor in Boston. Clones were read by immunoSEQ multiplex PCR, and TCRdb kept only the in-frame ones, dropping some. The sample lists around 340,000 clones, 65% to 90% occurring once.

The sample here was peripheral blood, taken in a trial of Ad26.COV2.S vaccine versus placebo. The chain carries TRBV7-2 and TRBJ2-7, with 8 bases that match TRBD2. This receptor was taken from a person between 18 and 65 years old who received the Ad26.COV2.S COVID-19 vaccine or a placebo. CDR3 coding DNA: TGTGCCAGCAGCTTGGGTGGGCGGGGGGCCGCGGAGGACGAGCAGTACTTC. This encodes CASSLGGRGAAEDEQYF.